The 8 T cell receptor beta chains below were found in one sample sequenced in a study of human T cells and chemical hapten exposure. Time point of the sample: healthy volunteer bleed at 6 weeks. Unfractionated whole blood served as the source for total RNA extraction. TCRdb reprocessed the RACE reads via MiXCR and lists one record per CDR3 protein. The table shows 65,000 or so distinct CDR3 sequences, with 6% to 7% occurring only once. The sequencing input was whole blood. These receptor sequences come from a female donor in good health. Some clones in this sample may be carry-over from other donors' samples.

This clonotype was seen more than once but under ten times. The chain couples TRBV4-1 to TRBJ2-3; 7 positions match TRBD1. This CDR3 region has 11 residues. The germline V gene encodes CDR1 MGHRA and CDR2 YSYEKL. Trimming cost V 3 bases and J 10 bases; bases outside gene matches: 1. The CDR3 reads CASSHRGSQYF. CDR3 bases: TGCGCCAGCAGCCACAGGGGGTCGCAGTATTTT.

The CDR3 reads CASKTLDPKAVYAQYF. In DNA form, the CDR3 reads TGTGCCAGCAAAACCCTTGACCCCAAAGCTGTGTACGCGCAGTATTTT. The rearrangement joins TRBV6-2 or TRBV6-3 to TRBJ2-3; no reliable D call. The CDR3 covers 16 residues. Trimming took off 7 bases at V and 10 bases at J, with 27 bases between the two ends. Looked up from germline, CDR1 is MNHEY and CDR2 is SVGEGT.

This clonotype was seen at least ten times. This chain connects TRBV28 to TRBJ2-7; 7 bases are shared with TRBD2. Germline lookup yields CDR1 MDHEN and CDR2 SYDVKM. The CDR3 extends over 16 amino acids. Trimming removed 2 bases from V and 2 bases from J; junction bases left unmatched: 9. Here the CDR3 reads CASSLGELASTYEQYF. DNA for the CDR3: TGTGCCAGCAGTTTAGGGGAACTAGCGAGTACCTACGAGCAGTACTTC. Complete variable domain (other parts from reference TRBV28 and TRBJ2-7): DVKVTQSSRYLVKRTGEKVFLECVQDMDHENMFWYRQDPGLGLRLIYFSYDVKMKEKGDIPEGYSVSREKKERFSLILESASTNQTSMYLCASSLGELASTYEQYFGPGTRLTVT.

This clonotype was counted between two and nine times. The chain employs TRBV10-3 and TRBJ2-4, with D perhaps TRBD1 or TRBD2 (5 bases each). This CDR3 region has 14 residues. CDR1 is ENHRY, CDR2 SYGVKD, per germline. V shed 2 bases and J shed 8 bases, with 13 bases lying between them. This CDR3 reads CAISEVEMGDIQYF. In DNA, the CDR3 is TGTGCCATCAGTGAGGTTGAGATGGGGGACATTCAGTACTTC.

The genes are TRBV20-1 and TRBJ2-7, with 7 bases aligning to TRBD2. Per the germline V gene, CDR1 is DFQATT and CDR2 is SNEGSKA (reference sequence). Trimming cost V 3 bases and J 5 bases; bases outside gene matches: 4. The CDR3 consists of 12 residues. The CDR3 nucleotides read TGCAGTGCTAGCGGGAGGAGGGACGAGCAGTACTTC. Protein sequence: CSASGRRDEQYF.

This clonotype came up a few times. The DNA for the CDR3 is TGTGCCAGCAGTTACCCCCGACCGCGTCATCTAATAGATACGCAGTATTTT. Translated: CASSYPRPRHLIDTQYF. This chain joins TRBV6-5 and TRBJ2-3; D uncertain. CDR1 and CDR2 from the germline V gene are MNHEY and SVGAGI. V lost 2 bases, J lost 5 bases, and 20 bases lay in between. This CDR3 has 17 amino acids.

There are many counts of this clonotype. The gene calls are TRBV6-2 or TRBV6-3 and TRBJ2-1, with TRBD2 matching 9 bases. The CDR3 is 14 amino acids. The germline gives CDR1 MNHEY, CDR2 SVGEGT. Unmatched junction bases numbered 0, after V lost 3 bases and J lost 3 bases. CDR3 region: CASSYSGSYNEQFF. The CDR3 nucleotides are TGTGCCAGCAGTTATAGCGGGAGCTACAATGAGCAGTTCTTC.

The chain has TRBV9 and TRBJ2-3, with D perhaps TRBD1 or TRBD2 (5 bases each). Trimming took 5 bases from V and 0 from J, leaving 16 bases between them. Looked up from germline, CDR1 is SGDLS and CDR2 is YYNGEE. The CDR3 runs to 16 residues. The CDR3 bases are TGTGCCAGCAGTGAAACCGGGACGGCCAGCACAGATACGCAGTATTTT. As protein: CASSETGTASTDTQYF.